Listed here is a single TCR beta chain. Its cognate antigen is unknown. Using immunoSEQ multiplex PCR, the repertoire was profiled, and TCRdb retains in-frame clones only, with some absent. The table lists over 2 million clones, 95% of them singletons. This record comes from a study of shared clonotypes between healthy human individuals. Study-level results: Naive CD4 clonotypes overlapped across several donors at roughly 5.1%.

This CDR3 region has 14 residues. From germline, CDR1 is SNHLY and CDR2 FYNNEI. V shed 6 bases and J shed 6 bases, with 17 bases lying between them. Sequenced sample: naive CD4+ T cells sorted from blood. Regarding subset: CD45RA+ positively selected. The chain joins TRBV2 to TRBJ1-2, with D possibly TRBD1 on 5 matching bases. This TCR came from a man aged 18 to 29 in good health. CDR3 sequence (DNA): TGTGCCAGCAGCCCATCCCGGGACGTCCATGGCTACACCTTC. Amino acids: CASSPSRDVHGYTF. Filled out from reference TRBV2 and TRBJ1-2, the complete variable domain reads EPEVTQTPSHQVTQMGQEVILRCVPISNHLYFYWYRQILGQKVEFLVSFYNNEISEKSEIFDDQFSVERPDGSNFTLKIRSTKLEDSAMYFCASSPSRDVHGYTFGSGTRLTVV.